There are a few counts of the clone carrying this T cell receptor beta chain. V shed 2 bases and J 8 bases; nucleotides not matched to a gene: 6. Germline V gene data show CDR1 as SGHNT and CDR2 as YYREEE (reference sequence). The CDR3 runs to 14 residues. This entry belongs to a study of blood T cell repertoires in COVID-19. Study-wide background: Whether acute or convalescent, the COVID-19 samples came from the United States, Italy and Spain. From T cells, B-cell-depleted T cells, or PBMCs came the material, which was cDNA or gDNA.

In the authors' methods: The assay estimated nucleated cells by amplifying reference gene primers. Sequencing used immunoSEQ multiplex PCR; TCRdb keeps in-frame clones, though not all of them. The V and J calls and clone size come from that table; D and trimming were worked out from the DNA. The sample records over 65,000 clones, roughly 90% being singletons. This chain uses TRBV5-4 with TRBJ1-4; TRBD1 matches at 7 bases. The sequence was obtained from a woman of 80 years or more with acute or convalescent COVID-19. What was sequenced was peripheral blood. CDR3: CASSFEGAGEKLFF. CDR3 bases: TGTGCCAGCAGCTTCGAGGGGGCAGGCGAAAAACTGTTTTTT.